The 22 T cell receptor beta chains below were found in one sample sequenced in a study of cytomegalovirus exposure and HLA in healthy donors. PCR employed 60 Vbeta and 13 Jbeta primers. TCRdb's copy holds only in-frame clones and misses some; the assay was immunoSEQ multiplex PCR. Altogether roughly 71,000 clones are present, 70% to 75% being singletons, with the ten largest covering about an eighth. The sample comprised PBMCs. The receptors derive from a human donor in good health.

V and J are TRBV4-1 and TRBJ2-3; D is ambiguous. CDR3 length equals 16 residues. V was pared by 1 base and J by 3 bases, with 14 bases between. Germline V gene lookup returns CDR1 MGHRA and CDR2 YSYEKL. The CDR3 sequence is CASSQVEIPRTDTQYF. DNA for the CDR3: TGCGCCAGCAGCCAAGTAGAAATCCCGAGGACAGATACGCAGTATTTT.

The V gene is TRBV27, the J gene TRBJ2-3, with 7 nucleotides matching TRBD2. The junction had 4 bases not matched to a gene; V was cut back by 6 bases and J by 4 bases. This CDR3 has 13 residues. From germline, CDR1 is MNHEY and CDR2 SMNVEV (reference sequence). CDR3 region: CASRTSRSDTQYF. The CDR3, as DNA: TGTGCCAGCAGGACTAGCAGATCAGATACGCAGTATTTT.

This rearrangement joins TRBV5-1 to TRBJ2-1; 11 bases are a match to TRBD1. CDR3 length equals 15 residues. In germline, CDR1 is SGHRS, CDR2 YFSETQ. V trimming: 5 bases; J trimming: 4 bases; junction bases outside the gene matches: 5. The chain's CDR3 is CASRPGTGGYNEQFF. For the CDR3, the DNA is TGCGCCAGCAGACCCGGGACAGGGGGGTACAATGAGCAGTTCTTC.

The gene calls are TRBV7-3 and TRBJ2-3, with TRBD2 matching 13 bases. V was pared by 5 bases and J by 0 bases, with 2 bases of the junction left unmatched. Germline V gene lookup returns CDR1 SGHTA and CDR2 FQGTGA. The CDR3 runs to 16 residues. The CDR3, as DNA: TGTGCCAGCAGCCTGGGACTAGCGGGGAGCACAGATACGCAGTATTTT. It yields the protein CASSLGLAGSTDTQYF.

A single count supports this clone. J is TRBJ1-4 and V is TRBV28; the D gene is possibly TRBD1 (5 bases). Per the germline V gene, CDR1 is MDHEN and CDR2 is SYDVKM. CDR3 size: 16 residues. V was shortened by 6 bases and J by 5 bases, with 19 bases between the two germline ends. CDR3 nucleotides: TGTGCCAGCAGGATTTATTCGGGCAGGGCCAATGAAAAACTGTTTTTT. Protein: CASRIYSGRANEKLFF. Full variable domain (rest looked up from reference TRBV28 and TRBJ1-4): DVKVTQSSRYLVKRTGEKVFLECVQDMDHENMFWYRQDPGLGLRLIYFSYDVKMKEKGDIPEGYSVSREKKERFSLILESASTNQTSMYLCASRIYSGRANEKLFFGSGTQLSVL.

This chain uses TRBV5-1 with TRBJ1-6; 10 bases agree with TRBD1. The V gene end was trimmed by 3 bases and the J gene end by 10 bases; junction bases not matched to a gene: 13. The CDR3 sequence is 17 residues long. CDR1 SGHRS and CDR2 YFSETQ come from the germline V gene. Here the CDR3 reads CASSSTLAGTGESPLHF. For the CDR3, the DNA is TGCGCCAGCAGCTCGACTTTGGCCGGGACAGGGGAATCACCCCTCCACTTT.

V usage is TRBV15 and J usage is TRBJ1-1, with 8 nucleotides matching TRBD1. V shed 1 base, J shed 4 bases, and the junction held 2 bases outside the gene matches. The CDR3 extends over 14 amino acids. In germline, CDR1 is LNHNV, CDR2 YYDKDF (reference sequence). The CDR3 sequence is CATSRGTGSTEAFF. CDR3 sequence (DNA): TGTGCCACCAGCAGAGGGACAGGGAGCACTGAAGCTTTCTTT.

The V and J genes are TRBV28 and TRBJ2-3; 13 bases match TRBD2. There are 16 residues in the CDR3. Germline loops: CDR1 MDHEN, CDR2 SYDVKM. Trimming removed 8 bases from V and 3 bases from J; junction bases left unmatched: 8. The CDR3 reads CASSGTSGDFTDTQYF. CDR3 sequence (DNA): TGTGCCAGCTCCGGGACTAGCGGGGACTTTACAGATACGCAGTATTTT.

This clone has more than one count but fewer than ten. The germline gene is not matched at one end of the junction; a read error may be the cause. The rearrangement joins TRBV6-1 to TRBJ1-5; 7 bases match TRBD1. Germline V CDR1 and CDR2: MNHNS, SASEGT. This CDR3 is built from 14 residues. The CDR3 loop reads CATSEGQEVQPHHF. The CDR3 DNA follows: TGTGCCACCAGTGAAGGACAGGAGGTACAGCCCCACCATTTT.

The chain joins TRBV9 to TRBJ1-2, with D possibly TRBD1 on 6 matching bases. Trimming pared 4 bases from V and 5 bases from J, leaving 18 bases between. Looked up from germline, CDR1 is SGDLS and CDR2 is YYNGEE. The CDR3 extends over 15 amino acids. The DNA of the CDR3 is TGTGCCAGCAGCCCGTCGTCCAGGGGCATATATGGCTACACCTTC. This codes for CASSPSSRGIYGYTF.

CDR3 sequence reads: CAWTLSGTLGNQPQHF. The CDR3 DNA is TGTGCCTGGACCCTTTCCGGGACATTAGGGAATCAGCCCCAGCATTTT. The V gene is TRBV30, the J gene TRBJ1-5; TRBD1 might be the D (6 bases). Germline-derived CDR1 and CDR2 are GTSNPN and SVGIG (reference sequence). CDR3 length: 16 residues. The V and J ends lost 4 bases and 4 bases respectively, with 20 bases between them.

This rearrangement joins TRBV18 to TRBJ2-7; TRBD1 matches 9 bases. Per the germline V gene, CDR1 is KGHSH and CDR2 is LQKENI. The CDR3 is 14 residues long. With V trimmed by 3 bases and J by 2 bases, 2 bases remained unmatched. CDR3 sequence (DNA): TGTGCCAGCTCACCCCGGACAGGGGCCTACGAGCAGTACTTC. Its translation: CASSPRTGAYEQYF.

This sequence joins TRBV13 and TRBJ2-2; TRBD2 might be the D (5 bases). V was trimmed by 4 bases and J by 7 bases, leaving 13 bases between them. The CDR3 is 14 residues long. Germline V lookup: CDR1 PRHDT, CDR2 FYEKMQ (reference sequence). CDR3 protein: CASSSWESNGELFF. The CDR3, as DNA: TGTGCCAGCAGCTCTTGGGAGAGTAACGGGGAGCTGTTTTTT.

This clone was seen once. The rearrangement uses TRBV30 and TRBJ1-5, with 11 bases that match TRBD1. The CDR3 runs 14 residues. Germline CDR1 is GTSNPN and CDR2 is SVGIG (reference sequence). Trimming removed 4 bases from V and 7 bases from J; junction bases left unmatched: 6. CDR3 nucleotide sequence: TGTGCCTGGACCGGGACAGGGGGAGGGCAGCCCCAGCATTTT. The encoded protein is CAWTGTGGGQPQHF.

The J gene is TRBJ1-2, the V gene TRBV6-5, with D perhaps TRBD1 (5 bases). The germline V and J ends were trimmed by 7 bases and 3 bases, with 18 bases remaining between them. The germline V gene has CDR1 MNHEY and CDR2 SVGAGI. CDR3 length: 15 residues. The CDR3 is CASTRRGREDYGYTF. CDR3 bases: TGTGCCAGCACTCGAAGGGGCAGGGAGGACTATGGCTACACCTTC.

In this sample, this clone turned up a few times. This rearrangement joins TRBV6-1 to TRBJ1-1; 7 bases map to TRBD1. With 4 bases clipped from V and 1 base from J, the junction kept 6 bases outside the gene matches. CDR3 length: 15 residues. The germline V gene has CDR1 MNHNS and CDR2 SASEGT. The CDR3 DNA sequence: TGTGCCAGCAGTGGGGAGAACAGGGGGAACACTGAAGCTTTCTTT. Amino acids: CASSGENRGNTEAFF.

This rearrangement joins TRBV30 to TRBJ1-3; D is perhaps TRBD1 (6 bases). V lost 0 bases and J lost 0, with 6 bases in between. Germline V gene lookup returns CDR1 GTSNPN and CDR2 SVGIG (reference sequence). The CDR3 sequence is 14 residues long. CDR3 DNA: TGTGCCTGGAGTGTAGGGGGCTCTGGAAACACCATATATTTT. It specifies CAWSVGGSGNTIYF. Together with reference TRBV30 and TRBJ1-3, the CDR3 gives the full variable domain: SQTIHQWPATLVQPVGSPLSLECTVEGTSNPNLYWYRQAAGRGLQLLFYSVGIGQISSEVPQNLSASRPQDRQFILSSKKLLLSDSGFYLCAWSVGGSGNTIYFGEGSWLTVV.

This clone came up once. The chain joins TRBV29-1 to TRBJ2-2; tentative D call: TRBD1 (6 bases). In germline, CDR1 is SQVTM, CDR2 ANQGSEA. The CDR3 runs to 13 residues. Trimming stripped 3 bases from V and 4 bases from J, with 9 bases between. In DNA form, the CDR3 reads TGCAGCGTTGACAGGGGTACCACCGGGGAGCTGTTTTTT. Encoded protein: CSVDRGTTGELFF.

This clone was counted a single time. The chain combines TRBV11-2 with TRBJ1-2; D uncertain. Germline V gene data show CDR1 as SGHAT and CDR2 as FQNNGV. The CDR3 has 19 residues. V was pared by 0 bases and J by 1 base, with 21 bases between. This CDR3 reads CASSLDRWIEAPINYGYTF. CDR3 DNA: TGTGCCAGCAGCTTAGATCGGTGGATCGAGGCGCCTATTAACTATGGCTACACCTTC.

The CDR3 spells CASSSGGGSREQYF. As DNA, the CDR3 is TGCGCCAGCAGCTCGGGGGGAGGGAGCCGTGAGCAGTACTTC. The rearrangement uses TRBV5-1 and TRBJ2-7; TRBD2 matches at 7 bases. This CDR3 region has 14 residues. The J segment lost 7 bases and the V segment lost 3 bases, leaving 10 bases of the junction unmatched. Germline-derived CDR1 and CDR2 are SGHRS and YFSETQ.

The chain employs TRBV30 and TRBJ2-3; a weak D match, TRBD2 (6 bases). CDR1 is GTSNPN and CDR2 is SVGIG in the germline V gene (reference sequence). Trimming took 2 bases from V and 3 from J, leaving 18 bases between them. This CDR3 is 16 amino acids long. The CDR3 sequence: CAWSQGGGVLTDTQYF. In DNA, the CDR3 is TGTGCCTGGAGTCAGGGAGGAGGGGTTCTAACAGATACGCAGTATTTT.

The chain combines TRBV13 with TRBJ2-3, with D possibly matching TRBD2 (5 bases). Between the trimmed V and J ends, which lost 2 bases and 6 bases, there was a span of 15 bases. The V gene's germline CDR1 is PRHDT and CDR2 FYEKMQ (reference sequence). The CDR3 is 15 amino acids. Here the CDR3 reads CASSLNPSSRDTQYF. The CDR3 DNA reads TGTGCCAGCAGCTTAAATCCTAGCAGCCGGGATACGCAGTATTTT.